The clone carrying this TCR beta chain was observed once. Its antigen is as yet unknown. This record belongs to a study of T cell responses to AZD1222 COVID-19 vaccine. Study background: Investigators merged groups given second doses at roughly 4 or roughly 12 weeks. Study outcomes and limitations: Nearly half of unique spike-specific TCRs reportedly avoided B.1.351 and B.1.1.7 mutated regions. Donors in the cohort were predominantly white British and more often female, and clonal diversity was possibly underestimated. Distributed over spike, vaccine-associated CD4 TCRs predominated at 160-218 and 743-854.

Sequenced by immunoSEQ multiplex PCR; TCRdb stores in-frame clones only, minus some. Of around 140,000 clones in the sample, about 93% were seen once. CDR3 length: 14 residues. Germline V CDR1 and CDR2: SGHRS, YFSETQ. V lost 0 bases and J lost 3, with 9 bases in between. This sequence originates from an adult in good health. The sample was peripheral blood, taken on day 0 of AZD1222 vaccination. The rearrangement uses TRBV5-1 and TRBJ1-2; the D is unclear. This CDR3 is CASSLGRVDYGYTF. CDR3 DNA sequence: TGCGCCAGCAGCTTGGGCCGGGTAGACTATGGCTACACCTTC.